Below, 20 T cell receptor beta chains from the same sample are listed, as sequenced in a study of CD8 T cells in ankylosing spondylitis. MiXCR was run by TCRdb on the 5' RACE reads, yielding one entry per CDR3 protein. The sample holds fewer than 500,000 distinct CDR3 sequences, 25% to 30% seen once. The antigens for these receptors are not known. Study results and limitations: It appeared that ankylosing spondylitis blood was characterized by a TCR beta motif of fewer than ten highly homologous variants.

The specimen was blood, either unsorted or a sorted T cell fraction (not recorded which). These receptors all stem from a male donor with ankylosing spondylitis.

This clonotype was seen a few times. Because the CDR3 is missing its conserved closing phenylalanine or tryptophan, this is likely a read error. The DNA is omitted, as the CDR3 cannot be located on it reliably, and the CDR3 follows TCRdb's listing. This chain joins TRBV9 and TRBJ1-2; whether TRBD1, the table's D call, matches the DNA was not checked. The V gene's germline CDR1 is SGDLS and CDR2 YYNGEE. The CDR3 length equals 15 residues, ends included. CDR3 amino acids: CASSVNPYPGQAIWA.

The chain uses TRBV7-6 and TRBJ1-1; D is unclear. The V end lost 4 bases, the J end lost 4 bases, and 7 bases lay between the germline ends. The V gene's germline CDR1 is SGHVS and CDR2 FNYEAQ. The CDR3 sequence is 12 residues long. In DNA, the CDR3 is TGTGCCAGCAGCTCTGAAGGCACTGAAGCTTTCTTT. It codes for CASSSEGTEAFF.

This clonotype was picked up a small number of times. This rearrangement joins TRBV20-1 to TRBJ1-5; 9 bases map to TRBD1. V trimming: 6 bases; J trimming: 6 bases; junction bases outside the gene matches: 9. CDR3 length: 14 amino acids. Germline CDR1 DFQATT, CDR2 SNEGSKA (reference sequence). CDR3 in DNA: TGCAGTGCCATGGACAGGGGTAGGATTCAGCCCCAGCATTTT. Translating gives CSAMDRGRIQPQHF.

This clonotype was detected only a few times. The chain carries TRBV7-2 and TRBJ2-3, with TRBD1 matching over 9 bases. Germline V lookup: CDR1 SGHTA, CDR2 FQGNSA. Trimming removed 3 bases from V and 6 bases from J; junction bases left unmatched: 10. The CDR3 is made up of 16 amino acids. The CDR3 region is CASSFRQGDIADTQYF. CDR3 bases: TGTGCCAGCAGCTTCCGACAGGGGGATATAGCGGATACGCAGTATTTT.

This clonotype was detected a few times. V and J are TRBV5-1 and TRBJ2-5; the D is unclear. In germline, CDR1 is SGHRS, CDR2 YFSETQ. CDR3 length: 14 residues. V shed 0 bases and J shed 0 bases, with 6 bases lying between them. In DNA form, the CDR3 reads TGCGCCAGCAGCTTGGGTCTGTACCAAGAGACCCAGTACTTC. It encodes CASSLGLYQETQYF.

The V gene is TRBV12-3 or TRBV12-4, the J gene TRBJ2-7, with TRBD2 matching over 11 bases. V lost 4 bases and J lost 3; bases outside the gene matches: 5. The CDR3 sequence is 15 residues long. The CDR3 bases are TGTGCCAGCAGTTGGCCGGGACTAGCGGACTACGAGCAGTACTTC. It is translated as CASSWPGLADYEQYF.

This clonotype was counted a few times. The gene calls are TRBV5-1 and TRBJ1-2; a weak D match, TRBD1 (6 bases). CDR1 and CDR2 (germline): SGHRS, YFSETQ. This CDR3 spans 15 amino acids. Trimming removed 0 bases from V and 0 bases from J, with 9 bases in between. The CDR3 DNA is TGCGCCAGCAGCTTGGGGGGGGCGACTAACTATGGCTACACCTTC. Translation: CASSLGGATNYGYTF.

This clonotype was seen more than once but under ten times. This CDR3 reads CASRLDVQGRETQYF. CDR3 coding DNA: TGTGCCAGCAGGCTAGACGTACAGGGGCGCGAGACCCAGTACTTC. This rearrangement joins TRBV27 to TRBJ2-5; 7 bases map to TRBD1. The germline V gene has CDR1 MNHEY and CDR2 SMNVEV (reference sequence). This CDR3 is built from 15 residues. V gave up 6 bases and J gave up 5 bases; unmatched junction bases: 12.

J is TRBJ1-3 and V is TRBV7-7; possibly TRBD1 for D (5 bases). The CDR3 runs to 15 residues. CDR1 and CDR2 from the germline V gene are SSHAT and FNYEAQ (reference sequence). V lost 6 bases and J lost 5, with 17 bases in between. DNA for the CDR3: TGTGCCAGCAGTCAAGGAGGGGACGGCAGAAACACCATATATTTT. It is translated as CASSQGGDGRNTIYF.

This clonotype has just a few counts. This sequence joins TRBV5-1 and TRBJ1-5; 8 nucleotides line up with TRBD1. Germline loops: CDR1 SGHRS, CDR2 YFSETQ. The CDR3 is 15 amino acids. V shed 7 bases and J 5 bases; nucleotides not matched to a gene: 11. CDR3 sequence reads: CASQRETGGDQPQHF. In nucleotides, the CDR3 is TGCGCCAGCCAAAGGGAAACAGGGGGGGATCAGCCCCAGCATTTT.

This clonotype was seen more than once but under ten times. The chain carries TRBV6-5 and TRBJ1-5, with a weak D call TRBD1 (5 bases). Trimming cost V 2 bases and J 7 bases, with 12 bases left between them. Germline V gene lookup returns CDR1 MNHEY and CDR2 SVGAGI. The CDR3 runs to 14 residues. The CDR3, as DNA: TGTGCCAGCAGTTACCGGGAGGGGATGCAGCCCCAGCATTTT. Protein: CASSYREGMQPQHF.

There are many counts of this clonotype. V usage is TRBV29-1 and J usage is TRBJ2-2; tentatively, D is TRBD1 (6 bases). CDR1 SQVTM and CDR2 ANQGSEA come from the germline V gene. V was clipped by 6 bases and J by 0 bases, with 8 bases between them. CDR3 length: 13 residues. CDR3 nucleotides: TGCAGCGTGTCAGGGGCGAACACCGGGGAGCTGTTTTTT. Its protein is CSVSGANTGELFF.

The chain links TRBV24-1 to TRBJ1-2, with 9 bases that match TRBD1. With V trimmed by 5 bases and J by 11 bases, 5 bases remained unmatched. The CDR3 consists of 12 residues. Germline V gene data show CDR1 as KGHDR and CDR2 as SFDVKD. The CDR3 loop reads CATSVTGGAYTF. The CDR3 bases are TGTGCCACCAGTGTAACAGGGGGCGCTTACACCTTC.

This clonotype has a handful of counts. The rearrangement uses TRBV5-4 and TRBJ2-1; D might be TRBD1 (5 bases). Germline V CDR1 and CDR2: SGHNT, YYREEE (reference sequence). Trimming took 4 bases from V and 6 from J, leaving 11 bases between them. CDR3 length: 13 residues. The CDR3 nucleotides read TGTGCCAGCAGCAACCGACAGATCAATGAGCAGTTCTTC. Translation: CASSNRQINEQFF.

The chain uses TRBV19 and TRBJ2-4; D is perhaps TRBD1 or TRBD2 (6 bases each). The germline CDR1 and CDR2 sequences are LNHDA and SQIVND (reference sequence). This CDR3 is built from 13 residues. With 1 base removed from V and 15 bases from J, the gap between germline ends came to 16 bases. In DNA, the CDR3 is TGTGCCAGTAGTATAGTAAGCTCGGGGGCGGTGTACTTC. Translation gives CASSIVSSGAVYF.

The chain carries TRBV11-2 and TRBJ2-1; D might be TRBD2 (6 bases). This CDR3 has 16 amino acids. Trimming shortened V by 4 bases and J by 0 bases, and 13 bases separated the two germline ends. Germline values: CDR1 SGHAT, CDR2 FQNNGV. The CDR3 DNA reads TGTGCCAGCAGCTCTTCGACTAGTAGCTCCTACAATGAGCAGTTCTTC. The encoded protein is CASSSSTSSSYNEQFF.

The chain has TRBV3-1 and TRBJ1-6; possibly TRBD1 for D (5 bases). The CDR3 extends over 17 amino acids. Germline V CDR1 and CDR2: LGHDT, YNNKEL (reference sequence). Trimming stripped 4 bases from V and 7 bases from J, with 20 bases between. CDR3 amino acids: CASSRQGARTVNSPLHF. CDR3 sequence (DNA): TGTGCCAGCAGCCGGCAGGGTGCTCGTACAGTGAATTCACCCCTCCACTTT.

This chain links TRBV20-1 with TRBJ1-4, with D hard to call. The CDR3 runs to 15 residues. V was shortened by 1 base and J by 1 base, with 10 bases between the two germline ends. Germline V lookup: CDR1 DFQATT, CDR2 SNEGSKA (reference sequence). The CDR3 DNA sequence: TGCAGTGCTAGAGGGGCTCTTGGAACTAATGAAAAACTGTTTTTT. Amino acid sequence: CSARGALGTNEKLFF.

A few counts support this clonotype. The CDR3 DNA follows: TGTGCCAGCAGCTTGGAGTTCGAGACAGGGAGTCGGACCGGGGAGCTGTTTTTT. Amino acids: CASSLEFETGSRTGELFF. The genes are TRBV5-5 and TRBJ2-2, with 7 positions matching TRBD1. Germline-derived CDR1 and CDR2 are SGHKS and YYEKEE (reference sequence). Unmatched junction bases numbered 13, after V lost 0 bases and J lost 5 bases. The CDR3 covers 18 residues.

J is TRBJ1-5 and V is TRBV4-1; 9 bases are shared with TRBD1. V trimming: 3 bases; J trimming: 4 bases; junction bases outside the gene matches: 4. The germline gives CDR1 MGHRA, CDR2 YSYEKL. This CDR3 comprises 15 residues. The CDR3 DNA is TGCGCCAGCAGCCAGGGACAGGGTTGGAATCAGCCCCAGCATTTT. As protein: CASSQGQGWNQPQHF.